This paragraph reports one T cell receptor (beta chain). Its cognate antigen is unknown. The CDR3 runs to 14 residues. Germline V CDR1 and CDR2: SGHTA, FQGNSA. V was pared by 3 bases and J by 7 bases, with 10 bases between. This record belongs to a study of beta chain features in type 1 diabetes. Whole-study results and caveats: Patients with type 1 diabetes showed fewer VDJ junction insertions and more deletions. Small HLA sub-analyses could not settle whether HLA shapes TCRB rearrangement. Patients and controls would be equally affected if PCR favored shorter templates. Type 1 diabetes patients showed a moderate but significant shortening of TCRB CDR3s in all four CD4+ subsets.

Expressed TCRB transcripts were sequenced after all isolated RNA was converted to cDNA. Clones were read by immunoSEQ multiplex PCR, and TCRdb kept only the in-frame ones, dropping some. Of a few hundred thousand clones listed, roughly 12% are singletons. The gene calls are TRBV7-2 and TRBJ1-6; D not certain. The receptor comes from a woman aged 18-29 years with type 1 diabetes. Sequencing input: naive CD4+ T cells from blood. This chain's CDR3 is CASSFTETNSPLHF. As DNA, the CDR3 is TGTGCCAGCAGCTTTACGGAGACCAATTCACCCCTCCACTTT.